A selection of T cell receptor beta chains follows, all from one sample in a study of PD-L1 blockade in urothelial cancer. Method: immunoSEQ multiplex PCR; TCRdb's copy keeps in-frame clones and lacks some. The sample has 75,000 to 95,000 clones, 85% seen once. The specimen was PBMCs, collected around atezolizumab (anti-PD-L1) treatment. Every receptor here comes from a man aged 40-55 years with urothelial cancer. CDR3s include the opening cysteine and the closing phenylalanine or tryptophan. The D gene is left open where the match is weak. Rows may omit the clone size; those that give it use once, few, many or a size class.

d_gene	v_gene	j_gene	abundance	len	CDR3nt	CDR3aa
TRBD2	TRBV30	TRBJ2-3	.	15	TGTGCCTGGAGTACTCGGCGGGAGTTCACAGATACGCAGTATTTT	CAWSTRREFTDTQYF
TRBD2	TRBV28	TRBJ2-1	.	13	TGTGCCAGCAAGGGACTAGCGGGGAGAGAGCAGTTCTTC	CASKGLAGREQFF
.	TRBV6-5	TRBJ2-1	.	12	TGTGCCACGGCTAGCTCCTACAATGAGCAGTTCTTC	CATASSYNEQFF
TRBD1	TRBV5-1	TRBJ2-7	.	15	TGCGCCAGCAGCTTGGGTCCGGGACAGGGCTACGAGCAGTACTTC	CASSLGPGQGYEQYF
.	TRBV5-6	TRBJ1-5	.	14	TGTGCCAGCAGCTTAAGCGGGGGACATCAGCCCCAGCATTTT	CASSLSGGHQPQHF
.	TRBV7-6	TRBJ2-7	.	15	TGTGCCAGCAGCCCATCTCAACTCCGATCCTACGAGCAGTACTTC	CASSPSQLRSYEQYF
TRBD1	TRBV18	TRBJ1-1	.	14	TGTGCCAGCTCAGTTAGGGGGCAAGGGGATGAAGCTTTCTTT	CASSVRGQGDEAFF
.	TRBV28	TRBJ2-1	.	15	TGTGCCAGCACTACGAGGGGGAGAGAGGGCAATGAGCAGTTCTTC	CASTTRGREGNEQFF
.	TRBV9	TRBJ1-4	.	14	TGTGCCAGCAGCGTAACAGGGAGTGGTGAAAAACTGTTTTTT	CASSVTGSGEKLFF
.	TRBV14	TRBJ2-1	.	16	TGTGCCAGCAGCCCAAAAAAAGGACTTCGAGGCAGTGAGCAGTTCTTC	CASSPKKGLRGSEQFF
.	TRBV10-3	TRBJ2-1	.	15	TGTGCCATCAGTATGCAGCGGGTTCCCTACAATGAGCAGTTCTTC	CAISMQRVPYNEQFF
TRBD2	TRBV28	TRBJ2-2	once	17	TGTGCCAGCAGTGTCACTAGCGGGAATCCGGTCACCGGGGAGCTGTTTTTT	CASSVTSGNPVTGELFF
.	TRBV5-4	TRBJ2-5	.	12	TGTGCCAGCAGCTTGGCCAAAGAGACCCAGTACTTC	CASSLAKETQYF
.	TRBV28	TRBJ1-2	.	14	TGTGCCAGCAGTCCACCGTCTACACGGAGTGGCTACACCTTC	CASSPPSTRSGYTF
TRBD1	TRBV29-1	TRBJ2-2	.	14	TGCAGCGTCACAGGGGTCCAGAACACCGGGGAGCTGTTTTTT	CSVTGVQNTGELFF
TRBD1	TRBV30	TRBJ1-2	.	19	TGTGCCTGGAGTGTACGAAACCCCTACTTGGGACAGGGCAAGGGGGGCTACACCTTC	CAWSVRNPYLGQGKGGYTF
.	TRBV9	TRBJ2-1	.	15	TGTGCCAGCAGCCGGGGCCCAAGCGGGCGAAATGAGCAGTTCTTC	CASSRGPSGRNEQFF
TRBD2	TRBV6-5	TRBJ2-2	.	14	TGTGCCAGCAGTCCGTCTAGCGGGAGAGGGGAGCTGTTTTTT	CASSPSSGRGELFF
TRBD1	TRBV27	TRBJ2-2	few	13	TGTGCCAGCAGTCCTTACCAGGGGGCTAAGCTGTTTTTT	CASSPYQGAKLFF
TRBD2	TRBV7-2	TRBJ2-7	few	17	TGTGCCAGCAGCCCGCAGGGGGCCGGACTAGCGGGAGAAGAGCAGTACTTC	CASSPQGAGLAGEEQYF
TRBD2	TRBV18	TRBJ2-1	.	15	TGTGCCAGCTCATCTTCTAGCGGGCCCTACAATGAGCAGTTCTTC	CASSSSSGPYNEQFF
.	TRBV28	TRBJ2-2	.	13	TGTGCCAGCAAACAAGCGAACACCGGGGAGCTGTTTTTT	CASKQANTGELFF
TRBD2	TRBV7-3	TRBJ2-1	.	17	TGTGCCAGCAGCTCCACCCCGGGACTAGCGGGCGGAGATGAGCAGTTCTTC	CASSSTPGLAGGDEQFF
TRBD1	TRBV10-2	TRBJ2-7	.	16	TGCGCCAGCAGTGAGTCCCTGACAGGGGGGCCCTACGAGCAGTACTTC	CASSESLTGGPYEQYF
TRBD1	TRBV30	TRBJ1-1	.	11	TGTGCCTGGGCCGGGACAGGGGACGCTTTCTTT	CAWAGTGDAFF
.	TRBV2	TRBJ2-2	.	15	TGTGCCAGCAGTGATGGTGGGAGCGGCACCGGGGAGCTGTTTTTT	CASSDGGSGTGELFF
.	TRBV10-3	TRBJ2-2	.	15	TGTGCCATCAGTGAGAGGGCAGGGTCCAGCGGGGAGCTGTTTTTT	CAISERAGSSGELFF
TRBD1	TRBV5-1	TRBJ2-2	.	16	TGCGCCAGCAGCTCTTCGGACAGGGGAGGCACCGGGGAGCTGTTTTTT	CASSSSDRGGTGELFF
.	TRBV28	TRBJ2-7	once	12	TGTGCCACAGGGGGGATAGGGTACGAGCAGTACTTC	CATGGIGYEQYF
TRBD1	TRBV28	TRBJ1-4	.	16	TGTGCCAGCAGTTTATCCGGACAGGGGACTAATGAAAAACTGTTTTTT	CASSLSGQGTNEKLFF
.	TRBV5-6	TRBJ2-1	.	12	TGTGCCAGCAGCCCCAGGTCGAATGAGCAGTTCTTC	CASSPRSNEQFF
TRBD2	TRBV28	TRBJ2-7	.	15	TGTGCCAGCAGTACCCCGACTAGCGGGGGCTACGAGCAGTACTTC	CASSTPTSGGYEQYF
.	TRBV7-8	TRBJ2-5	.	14	TGTGCCAGCAGCTTAGACCGAGATTTAAAGACCCAGTACTTC	CASSLDRDLKTQYF